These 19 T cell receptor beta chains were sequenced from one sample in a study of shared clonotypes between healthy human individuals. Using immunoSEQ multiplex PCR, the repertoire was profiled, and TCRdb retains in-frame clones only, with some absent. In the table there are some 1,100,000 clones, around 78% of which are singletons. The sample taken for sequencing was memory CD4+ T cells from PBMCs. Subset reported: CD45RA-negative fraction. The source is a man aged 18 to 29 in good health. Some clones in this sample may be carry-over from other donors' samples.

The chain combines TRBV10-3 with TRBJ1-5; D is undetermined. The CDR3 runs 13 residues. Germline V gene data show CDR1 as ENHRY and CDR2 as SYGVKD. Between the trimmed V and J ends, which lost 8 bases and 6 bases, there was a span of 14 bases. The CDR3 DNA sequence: TGTGCCATCGGGGAGGTCGGCACTCAGCCCCAGCATTTT. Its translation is CAIGEVGTQPQHF.

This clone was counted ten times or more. The DNA for the CDR3 is TGTGCCAGCAGTGAACAGGGGGCCTACAATGAGCAGTTCTTC. This encodes CASSEQGAYNEQFF. The chain has TRBV2 and TRBJ2-1; 7 bases are shared with TRBD1. The V gene's germline CDR1 is SNHLY and CDR2 FYNNEI. This CDR3 is built from 14 residues. V dropped 2 bases and J dropped 2; count of bases not matched to a gene: 0.

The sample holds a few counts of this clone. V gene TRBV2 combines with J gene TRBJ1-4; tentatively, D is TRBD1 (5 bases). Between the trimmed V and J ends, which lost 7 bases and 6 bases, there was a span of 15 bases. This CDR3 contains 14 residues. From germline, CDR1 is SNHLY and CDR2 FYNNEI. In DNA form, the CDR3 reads TGTGCCAGCAAAGGACGGGACGGCTATGAAAAACTGTTTTTT. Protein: CASKGRDGYEKLFF.

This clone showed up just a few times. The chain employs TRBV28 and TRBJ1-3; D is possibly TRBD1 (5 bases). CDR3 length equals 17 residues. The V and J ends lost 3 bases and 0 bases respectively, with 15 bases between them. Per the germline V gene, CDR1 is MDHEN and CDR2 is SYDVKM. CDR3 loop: CASSFSMGLSSGNTIYF. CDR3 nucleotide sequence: TGTGCCAGCAGTTTTTCTATGGGGCTGAGCTCTGGAAACACCATATATTTT.

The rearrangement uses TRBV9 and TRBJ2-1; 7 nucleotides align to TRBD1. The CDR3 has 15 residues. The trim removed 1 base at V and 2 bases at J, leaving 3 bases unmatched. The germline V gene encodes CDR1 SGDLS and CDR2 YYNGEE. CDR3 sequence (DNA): TGTGCCAGCAGCGTACATGGGACAGCCTACAATGAGCAGTTCTTC. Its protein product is CASSVHGTAYNEQFF.

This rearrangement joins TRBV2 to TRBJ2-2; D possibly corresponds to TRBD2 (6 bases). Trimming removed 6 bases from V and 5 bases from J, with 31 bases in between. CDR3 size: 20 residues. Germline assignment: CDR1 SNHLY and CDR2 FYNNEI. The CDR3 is CASSAVGLPDGEDWTGELFF. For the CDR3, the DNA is TGTGCCAGCAGCGCTGTTGGTCTACCGGACGGGGAGGATTGGACCGGGGAGCTGTTTTTT. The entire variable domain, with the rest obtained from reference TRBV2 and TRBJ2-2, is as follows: EPEVTQTPSHQVTQMGQEVILRCVPISNHLYFYWYRQILGQKVEFLVSFYNNEISEKSEIFDDQFSVERPDGSNFTLKIRSTKLEDSAMYFCASSAVGLPDGEDWTGELFFGEGSRLTVL.

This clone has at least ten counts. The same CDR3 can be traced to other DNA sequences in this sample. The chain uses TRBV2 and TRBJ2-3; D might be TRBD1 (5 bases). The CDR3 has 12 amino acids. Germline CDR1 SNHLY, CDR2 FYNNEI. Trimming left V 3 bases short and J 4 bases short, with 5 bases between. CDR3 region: CASSDRADTQYF. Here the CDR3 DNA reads TGTGCCAGCAGTGACAGGGCAGATACGCAGTATTTT.

As DNA, the CDR3 is TGTGCCAGTAGTATAGCGGGGACTTTCACCACCTACGAGCAGTACTTC. Protein product: CASSIAGTFTTYEQYF. This chain uses TRBV19 with TRBJ2-7; TRBD2 is a possible D gene (6 bases). V was trimmed by 1 base and J by 2 bases, leaving 15 bases between them. The CDR3 totals 16 residues. The germline V gene encodes CDR1 LNHDA and CDR2 SQIVND (reference sequence). Full variable domain (outside the CDR3, taken from reference TRBV19 and TRBJ2-7): DGGITQSPKYLFRKEGQNVTLSCEQNLNHDAMYWYRQDPGQGLRLIYYSQIVNDFQKGDIAEGYSVSREKKESFPLTVTSAQKNPTAFYLCASSIAGTFTTYEQYFGPGTRLTVT.

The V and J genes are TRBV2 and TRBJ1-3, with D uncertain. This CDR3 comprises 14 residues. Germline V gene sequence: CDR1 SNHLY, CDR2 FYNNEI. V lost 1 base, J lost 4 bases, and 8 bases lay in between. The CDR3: CASSEGRGGNTIYF. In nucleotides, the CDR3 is TGTGCCAGCAGTGAAGGGCGAGGGGGAAACACCATATATTTT.

The DNA for the CDR3 is TGTGCCAGCAGTGGAATGACAGGGTCCGGTCAGCCCCAGCATTTT. As protein: CASSGMTGSGQPQHF. The chain uses TRBV6-1 and TRBJ1-5; TRBD1 aligns across 7 bases. V was pared by 4 bases and J by 6 bases, with 9 bases of the junction left unmatched. The CDR3 runs to 15 residues. Germline values: CDR1 MNHNS, CDR2 SASEGT.

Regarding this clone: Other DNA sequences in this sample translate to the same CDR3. CDR3 DNA sequence: TGTGCCAGCAGTGTAGGAGGGAACACTGAAGCTTTCTTT. Its protein is CASSVGGNTEAFF. This chain links TRBV6-1 with TRBJ1-1; D remains ambiguous. CDR3 size: 13 residues. CDR1 is MNHNS and CDR2 is SASEGT in the germline V gene. Trimming cost V 4 bases and J 1 base, with 7 bases left between them.

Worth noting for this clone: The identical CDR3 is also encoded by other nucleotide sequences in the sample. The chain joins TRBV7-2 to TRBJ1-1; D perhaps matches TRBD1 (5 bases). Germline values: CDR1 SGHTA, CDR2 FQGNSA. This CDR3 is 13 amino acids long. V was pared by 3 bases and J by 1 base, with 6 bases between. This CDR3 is CASSLGRNTEAFF. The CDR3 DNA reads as TGTGCCAGCAGCTTGGGGCGGAACACTGAAGCTTTCTTT.

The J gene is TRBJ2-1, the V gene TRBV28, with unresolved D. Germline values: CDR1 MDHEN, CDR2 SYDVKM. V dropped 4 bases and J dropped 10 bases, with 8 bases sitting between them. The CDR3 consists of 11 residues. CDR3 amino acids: CASSSPYEQFF. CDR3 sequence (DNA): TGTGCCAGCAGTTCCCCGTACGAGCAGTTCTTC.

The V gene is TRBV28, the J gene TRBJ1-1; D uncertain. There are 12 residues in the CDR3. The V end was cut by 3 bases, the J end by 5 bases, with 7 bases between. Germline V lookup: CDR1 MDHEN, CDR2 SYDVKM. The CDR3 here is CASSFFGTEAFF. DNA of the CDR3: TGTGCCAGCAGTTTTTTCGGGACTGAAGCTTTCTTT.

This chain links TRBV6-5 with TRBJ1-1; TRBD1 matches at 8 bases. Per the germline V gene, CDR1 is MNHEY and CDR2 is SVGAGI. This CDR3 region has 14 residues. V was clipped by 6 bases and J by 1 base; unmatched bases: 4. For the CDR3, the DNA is TGTGCCAGCAGCTACAGGGGGGAGAACACTGAAGCTTTCTTT. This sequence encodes CASSYRGENTEAFF.

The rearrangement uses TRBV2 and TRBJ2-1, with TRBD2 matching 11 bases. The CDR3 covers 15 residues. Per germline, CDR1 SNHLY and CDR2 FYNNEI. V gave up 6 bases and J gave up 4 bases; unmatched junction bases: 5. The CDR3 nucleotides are TGTGCCAGCAGGTTTAGCGGGAGGGGATACAATGAGCAGTTCTTC. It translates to CASRFSGRGYNEQFF.

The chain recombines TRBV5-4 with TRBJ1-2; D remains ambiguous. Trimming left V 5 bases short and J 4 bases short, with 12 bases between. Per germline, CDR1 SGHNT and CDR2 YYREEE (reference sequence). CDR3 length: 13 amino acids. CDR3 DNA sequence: TGTGCCAGCAGATACGACGGCCCCTATGGCTACACCTTC. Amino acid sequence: CASRYDGPYGYTF. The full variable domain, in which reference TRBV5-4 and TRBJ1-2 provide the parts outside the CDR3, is ETGVTQSPTHLIKTRGQQVTLRCSSQSGHNTVSWYQQALGQGPQFIFQYYREEENGRGNFPPRFSGLQFPNYSSELNVNALELDDSALYLCASRYDGPYGYTFGSGTRLTVV.

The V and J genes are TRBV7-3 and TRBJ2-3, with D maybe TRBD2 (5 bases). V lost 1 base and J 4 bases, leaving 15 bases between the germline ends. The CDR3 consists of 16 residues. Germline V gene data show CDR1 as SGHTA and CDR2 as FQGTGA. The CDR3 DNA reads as TGTGCCAGCAGCTTAAGCGGGCCAGACCGCGCAGATACGCAGTATTTT. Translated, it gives CASSLSGPDRADTQYF.

The CDR3 region is CASSLHLGQLEAFF. For the CDR3, the DNA is TGTGCCAGCAGCCTCCACCTTGGACAGCTTGAAGCTTTCTTT. V gene TRBV7-2 combines with J gene TRBJ1-1; D is perhaps TRBD1 (6 bases). The CDR3 loop spans 14 amino acids. The V end was cut by 5 bases, the J end by 7 bases, with 17 bases between. Per the germline V gene, CDR1 is SGHTA and CDR2 is FQGNSA.